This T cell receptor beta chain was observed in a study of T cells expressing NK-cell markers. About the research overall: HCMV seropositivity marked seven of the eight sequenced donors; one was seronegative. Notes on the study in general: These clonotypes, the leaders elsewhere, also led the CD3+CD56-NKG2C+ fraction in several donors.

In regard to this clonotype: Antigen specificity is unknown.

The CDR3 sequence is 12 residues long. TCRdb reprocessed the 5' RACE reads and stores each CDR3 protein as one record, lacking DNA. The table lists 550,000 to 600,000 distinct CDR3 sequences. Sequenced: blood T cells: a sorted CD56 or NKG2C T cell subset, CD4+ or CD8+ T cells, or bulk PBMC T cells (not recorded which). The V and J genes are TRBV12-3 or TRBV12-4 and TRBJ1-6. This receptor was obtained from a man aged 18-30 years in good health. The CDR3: CASSFRVSPLHF.